This T cell receptor (beta chain) stems from a study of Ad26.COV2.S vaccination and SARS-CoV-2 variants. Study-level background: Recipients of Ad26.COV2.S got it intramuscularly, once or twice 56 days apart.

Only in-frame clones appear in the TCRdb table, and some are missing; sequencing was by immunoSEQ multiplex PCR. The sample consists of some 420,000 clones, roughly 88% of them appearing once. The sample's treatment: roughly 19 received Ad26.COV2.S at low or high dose, single or two shots; several received placebo; per-sample allocation not given. Sampling happened 63 days after the first vaccine or placebo injection. The CDR3 loop spans 15 amino acids. Germline V CDR1 and CDR2: MGHRA, YSYEKL. V was clipped by 1 base and J by 4 bases; unmatched bases: 5. V gene TRBV4-1 combines with J gene TRBJ1-1; 8 bases line up with TRBD1. The receptor's source is a person between 18 and 65 years old who received the Ad26.COV2.S COVID-19 vaccine or a placebo. Material: peripheral blood, obtained in a trial of Ad26.COV2.S vaccine versus placebo. As DNA, the CDR3 is TGCGCCAGCAGCCAAGTGGGGACAGGATTCACTGAAGCTTTCTTT. Its protein is CASSQVGTGFTEAFF.